The 9 T cell receptor beta chains reported below all come from one sample, sequenced in a study of monozygotic twins with inflammatory bowel disease. TCRdb processed the 5' RACE reads again and assigns one entry to each CDR3 protein, with no DNA. The sample includes some 440,000 distinct CDR3 sequences. Input material: blood. Receptors were obtained from a human donor with ulcerative colitis or Crohn's disease, or a healthy co-twin of an affected twin (not recorded which).

The chain uses TRBV7-2 and TRBJ1-1. The CDR3 contains 13 residues. Germline values: CDR1 SGHTA, CDR2 FQGNSA. This chain's CDR3 is CASSSNSGTEAFF.

The rearrangement links TRBV7-2 to TRBJ1-1. The CDR3 runs to 13 residues. Germline V gene lookup returns CDR1 SGHTA and CDR2 FQGNSA. CDR3 amino acids: CASSPPAGTEAFF. Using reference TRBV7-2 and TRBJ1-1 for the parts outside the CDR3, the full variable domain is GAGVSQSPSNKVTEKGKDVELRCDPISGHTALYWYRQSLGQGLEFLIYFQGNSAPDKSGLPSDRFSAERTGGSVSTLTIQRTQQEDSAVYLCASSPPAGTEAFFGQGTRLTVV.

The V gene is TRBV20-1, the J gene TRBJ1-1; there is no DNA to check the TCRdb D call of TRBD1. This CDR3 is 14 amino acids long. Germline V gene sequence: CDR1 DFQATT, CDR2 SNEGSKA (reference sequence). The CDR3 spells CSAYRDRARTEAFF.

CDR3 region: CASRRDSLNQPQHF. The chain joins TRBV6-1 to TRBJ1-5; TCRdb designates TRBD1, a call that cannot be tested without DNA. This CDR3 spans 14 amino acids. Germline values: CDR1 MNHNS, CDR2 SASEGT.

The chain links TRBV20-1 to TRBJ2-3; the D gene TCRdb calls, TRBD1, cannot be checked with no DNA. This CDR3 has 11 residues. Germline values: CDR1 DFQATT, CDR2 SNEGSKA (reference sequence). The CDR3: CSARGGSTQYF.

V usage is TRBV15 and J usage is TRBJ2-7; the D call from TCRdb, TRBD1, cannot be confirmed without DNA. The CDR3 has 17 residues. Germline values: CDR1 LNHNV, CDR2 YYDKDF (reference sequence). CDR3 sequence: CATSRVGFSGAIYEQYF.

This sequence joins TRBV29-1 and TRBJ2-5. The V gene's germline CDR1 is SQVTM and CDR2 ANQGSEA. The CDR3 has 12 amino acids. CDR3 sequence reads: CSVEHSQETQYF.

The chain is built from TRBV6-5 and TRBJ2-3; the D call of TRBD1 rests on TCRdb alone, since no DNA is present to check it. The CDR3 runs to 17 residues. CDR1 is MNHEY, CDR2 SVGAGI, per germline. CDR3 in amino acids: CASSYSSTRTGPDTQYF.

The J gene is TRBJ2-1, the V gene TRBV5-1; TCRdb calls TRBD1, which cannot be checked without DNA. The CDR3 runs to 13 residues. Germline loops: CDR1 SGHRS, CDR2 YFSETQ. CDR3: CASSSIPDYGQFF.